Sequencing of this TCR beta chain was carried out in a study of CD8 T cells in Susac syndrome. Unmatched junction bases numbered 9, after V lost 8 bases and J lost 2 bases. Germline V lookup: CDR1 MNHEY, CDR2 SMNVEV (reference sequence). CDR3 length: 15 amino acids. Sequencing targeted TCR beta in T cells from blood (CD8+ and CD4+). Bulk CD8+ and CD4+ cells came from magnetic negative isolation; CD8+ TEMRA by FACS. Roughly 0.45 to 1 ug RNA was reverse transcribed with random hexamers. Each CDR3 protein is one row after TCRdb ran MiXCR on the immunoSEQ multiplex PCR reads. The data hold around 130,000 distinct CDR3 sequences, with approximately 96% observed a single time. In regard to this clonotype: Antigen: not known.

Study-level findings and limits: By the study's own acknowledgment, its TCR sequencing and HLA analysis included relatively few individuals.

V gene TRBV27 combines with J gene TRBJ2-4; TRBD1 aligns across 7 bases. The receptor was isolated from a human donor with multiple sclerosis. Sequenced sample: CD4+ T cells from PBMCs. The CDR3 coding sequence is TGTGCCAGCTCAAGTCGAAGGGGGCCCAAAAACATTCAGTACTTC. The encoded protein is CASSSRRGPKNIQYF.